This T cell receptor beta chain comes out of a study of lymphopenia after photon versus proton radiotherapy. Method: immunoSEQ multiplex PCR; TCRdb's copy keeps in-frame clones and lacks some. The repertoire includes 50,000 to 75,000 clones, approximately 83% of them detected once, and less than 2.5% sits in the top ten. In the case of this clone: Its target is unknown.

Overall study findings and caveats: Authors raise, but do not show, better survival with proton therapy.

This sequence originates from a man aged 40-49 years with gastric cancer. The sequencing here drew on peripheral blood, taken from a patient treated with photon-based radiotherapy.

The CDR3 DNA reads TGTGCCAGCAGGCCTGGTCGGGTTCAGGGTAAGGACGAGCAGTACTTC. It yields the protein CASRPGRVQGKDEQYF. The rearrangement uses TRBV7-8 and TRBJ2-7, with a weak D call TRBD1 (5 bases). CDR3 length equals 16 residues. V was cut by 6 bases and J by 5 bases, with 23 bases left in between. The germline V gene has CDR1 SGHVS and CDR2 FQNEAQ.